The T cell receptor (beta chain) under discussion was sequenced for a study of T cell repertoires in cytomegalovirus infection. As for the study in general: A matching HLA type, together with CMV infection, was signaled by public TCR beta signatures.

MiXCR, applied by TCRdb to the reads, yields one record per CDR3 protein. The data show roughly 280,000 distinct CDR3 sequences, roughly 10% seen once. General study points: It was HLA-C-restricted CMV-specific TCR beta clonotypes that dominated the response ex vivo. Individuals carrying CMV plus the relevant HLA were identified by cumulative frequency of public TCR beta families.

This clonotype has ten or more counts. Antigen specificity is unknown. V shed 5 bases, J shed 12 bases, and the junction held 9 bases outside the gene matches. In germline, CDR1 is SGHTA, CDR2 FQGNSA. CDR3 length equals 14 residues. The chain couples TRBV7-2 to TRBJ2-1, with 11 nucleotides matching TRBD2. Sequencing was carried out using PBMCs. The sequence derives from a human donor in good health (CMV status not recorded). Some clones in this sample may be carry-over from other donors' samples. CDR3 residues: CASSLSTSGIGQFF. DNA of the CDR3: TGTGCCAGCAGCCTGTCGACTAGCGGGATCGGGCAGTTCTTC.